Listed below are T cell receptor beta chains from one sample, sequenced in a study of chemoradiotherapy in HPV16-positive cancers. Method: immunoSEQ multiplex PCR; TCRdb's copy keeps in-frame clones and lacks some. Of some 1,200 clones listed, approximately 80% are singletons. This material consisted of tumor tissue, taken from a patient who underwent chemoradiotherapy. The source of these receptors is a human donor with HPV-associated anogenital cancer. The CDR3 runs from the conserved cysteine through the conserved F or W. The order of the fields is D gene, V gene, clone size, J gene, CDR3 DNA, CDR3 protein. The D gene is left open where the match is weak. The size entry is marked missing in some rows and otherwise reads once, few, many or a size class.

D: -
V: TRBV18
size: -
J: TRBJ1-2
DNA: TGTGCCAGCTCACCAGTGGAGGGGGATGGCTACACCTTC
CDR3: CASSPVEGDGYTF

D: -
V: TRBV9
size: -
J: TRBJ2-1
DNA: TGTGCCAGCAGCTTCCGACCTGGGAATGAGCAGTTCTTC
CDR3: CASSFRPGNEQFF

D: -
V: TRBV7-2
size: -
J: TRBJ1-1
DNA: TGTGCCAGCAGCCCCCGGGTAGGACCGAACACTGAAGCTTTCTTT
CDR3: CASSPRVGPNTEAFF

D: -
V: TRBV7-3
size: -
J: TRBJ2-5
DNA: TGTGCCAGCAGCCTCTCCCCCCAAGAGACCCAGTACTTC
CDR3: CASSLSPQETQYF

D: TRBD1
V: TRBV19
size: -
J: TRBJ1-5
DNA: TGTGCCAGTACTCCGGTTCGGACAGGGGATGGCAATCAGCCCCAGCATTTT
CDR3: CASTPVRTGDGNQPQHF

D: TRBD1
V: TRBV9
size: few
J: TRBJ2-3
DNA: TGTGCCAGCAGCGAGATAATTGGACAGGGGGGAGCAGATACGCAGTATTTT
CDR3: CASSEIIGQGGADTQYF

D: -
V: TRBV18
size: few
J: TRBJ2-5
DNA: TGTGCCAGCTCACCAGGGTTGGGAGAGACCCAGTACTTC
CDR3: CASSPGLGETQYF

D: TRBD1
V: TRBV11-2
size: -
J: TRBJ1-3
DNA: TGTGCCAGCAGCTCGTATTCACAGGGGCGTGGAAACACCATATATTTT
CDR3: CASSSYSQGRGNTIYF

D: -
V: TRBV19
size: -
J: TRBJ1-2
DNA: TGTGCCAGTTACCGGGTAAACTATGGCTACACCTTC
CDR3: CASYRVNYGYTF

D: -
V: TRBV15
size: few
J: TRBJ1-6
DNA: TGTGCCACCAGCACCGCAGGGGCAGGGAATTCACCCCTCCACTTT
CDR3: CATSTAGAGNSPLHF

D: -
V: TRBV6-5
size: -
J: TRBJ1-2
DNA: TGTGCCAGCAGTTACTCTGAGGGTTCGAATGGCTACACCTTC
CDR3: CASSYSEGSNGYTF

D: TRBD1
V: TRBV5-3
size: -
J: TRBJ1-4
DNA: TGTGCCAGAAGCTCCCTTTCGACAGGGGGAAACGTAGGTGAAAAACTGTTTTTT
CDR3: CARSSLSTGGNVGEKLFF

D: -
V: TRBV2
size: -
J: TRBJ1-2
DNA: TGTGCCGGACGGACAACCGCGACGGATGGCTACACCTTC
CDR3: CAGRTTATDGYTF

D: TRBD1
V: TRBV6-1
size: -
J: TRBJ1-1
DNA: TGTGCCAGCAGTGAATGGAATATAAACCCGCAGGGGGGCACTGAAGCTTTCTTT
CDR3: CASSEWNINPQGGTEAFF

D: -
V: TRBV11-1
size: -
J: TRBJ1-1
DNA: TGTGCCAGCAGCTTAGTTCGGGCAGCTGAAGCTTTCTTT
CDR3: CASSLVRAAEAFF

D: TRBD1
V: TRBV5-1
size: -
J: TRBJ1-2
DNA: TGCGCCAGCAGCAAGGAGGCCGGGACAGGGGTCGGAGCTAACTATGGCTACACCTTC
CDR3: CASSKEAGTGVGANYGYTF

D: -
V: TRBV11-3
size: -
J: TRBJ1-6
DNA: TGTGCCAGCAGCCCCCCTCGAAGTCCACCCCTCCACTTT
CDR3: CASSPPRSPPLHF

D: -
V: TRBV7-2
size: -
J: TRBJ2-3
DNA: TGTGCCAGCAGCCTCGGGGTCGGGTCGCAGGGAGCAGATACGCAGTATTTT
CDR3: CASSLGVGSQGADTQYF

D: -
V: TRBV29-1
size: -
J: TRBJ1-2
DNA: TGCAGCGTTGTTAGGGCAGGGGAGTATGGCTACACCTTC
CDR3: CSVVRAGEYGYTF

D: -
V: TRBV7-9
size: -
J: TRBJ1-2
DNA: TGTGCCACCGTACTACGGACAGAAAGTTATGGCTACACCTTC
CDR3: CATVLRTESYGYTF

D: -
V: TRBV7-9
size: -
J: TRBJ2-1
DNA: TGTGCCAGCAGCTCCGCCGGAGGTTTTGAGGAGTTCTTC
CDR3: CASSSAGGFEEFF

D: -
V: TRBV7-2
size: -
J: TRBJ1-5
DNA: TGTGCCAGCAGCTTAGTCAAACAGATTGGACAGCCCCAGCATTTT
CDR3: CASSLVKQIGQPQHF

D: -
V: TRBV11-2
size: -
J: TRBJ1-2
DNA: TGTGCCAGCAGCCCAGCCGGGAGGTCGGGAGGCTACACCTTC
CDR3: CASSPAGRSGGYTF

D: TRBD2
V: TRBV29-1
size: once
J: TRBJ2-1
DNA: TGCAGCGTTCCACAAAGACTAGCGGGGGGGTTCCATGAGCAGTTCTTC
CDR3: CSVPQRLAGGFHEQFF

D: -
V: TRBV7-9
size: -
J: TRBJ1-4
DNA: TGTGCCAGCAGCTTAGATCCTAGGGCAACTAATGAAAAACTGTTTTTT
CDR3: CASSLDPRATNEKLFF

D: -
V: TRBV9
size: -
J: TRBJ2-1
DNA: TGTGCCAGCAGCGTAGCTGGGGGGGGGCAGGGAAATGAGCAGTTCTTC
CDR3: CASSVAGGGQGNEQFF

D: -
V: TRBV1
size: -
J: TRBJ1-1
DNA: TGCACCAGCAGCCAAGACGGGACAGGGGGCAAAGCTTTCTTT
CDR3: CTSSQDGTGGKAFF

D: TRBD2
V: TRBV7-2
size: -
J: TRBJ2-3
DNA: TGTGCCAGCAGCTTAGGTAGCGGGGGGGCCGGCACAGATACGCAGTATTTT
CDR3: CASSLGSGGAGTDTQYF

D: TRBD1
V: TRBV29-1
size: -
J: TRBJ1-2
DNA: TGCAGCGTCGGGTCACAGGGGGCCGGTGGCTACACCTTC
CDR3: CSVGSQGAGGYTF

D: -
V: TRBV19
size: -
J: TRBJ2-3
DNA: TGTGCCAGTAGTATATACGGTCCGGACACAGATACGCAGTATTTT
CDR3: CASSIYGPDTDTQYF

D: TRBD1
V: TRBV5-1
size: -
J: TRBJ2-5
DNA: TGCGCCAGCAGCCATCCCGGGACAGGGGGGGAGACCCAGTACTTC
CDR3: CASSHPGTGGETQYF

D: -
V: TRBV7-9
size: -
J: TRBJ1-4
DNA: TGTGCCAGCGGGCGTAGTGTAGGGTTTGAAAAACTGTTTTTT
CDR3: CASGRSVGFEKLFF

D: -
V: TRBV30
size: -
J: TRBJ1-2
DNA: TGTGCCTGGAGCCAGGGGTATGGCTACACCTTC
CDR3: CAWSQGYGYTF

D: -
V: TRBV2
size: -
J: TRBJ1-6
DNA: TGTGCCAGCAGTGTGACAGACATGTATAATTCACCCCTCCACTTT
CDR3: CASSVTDMYNSPLHF

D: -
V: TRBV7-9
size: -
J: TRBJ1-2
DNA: TGTGCCAGCAGCTCCTTAACAGGGAACTATGGCTACACCTTC
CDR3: CASSSLTGNYGYTF

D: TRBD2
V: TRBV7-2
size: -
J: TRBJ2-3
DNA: TGTGCCAGCAGCTTTTATAGCGGGAGGGCAGATACGCAGTATTTT
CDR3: CASSFYSGRADTQYF

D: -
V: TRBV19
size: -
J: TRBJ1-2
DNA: TGTGCCAGTACCGCCTTGGCTTTAAACTATGGCTACACCTTC
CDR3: CASTALALNYGYTF

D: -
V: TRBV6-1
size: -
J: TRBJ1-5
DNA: TGTGCCAGCAGACGGGACCAAGTTCAGCCCCAGCATTTT
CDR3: CASRRDQVQPQHF

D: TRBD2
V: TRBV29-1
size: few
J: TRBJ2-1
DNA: TGCAGCGTTGTGGCGGCGCGGGGGGGCAATGAGCAGTTCTTC
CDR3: CSVVAARGGNEQFF

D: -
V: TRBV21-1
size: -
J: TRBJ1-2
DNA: TGTGCCAGCAGCAAAGGCCCTGTGAATCGGACCGGCTACACCTTC
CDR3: CASSKGPVNRTGYTF

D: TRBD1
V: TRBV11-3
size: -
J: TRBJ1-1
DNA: TGTGCCAGCAGGGGGATACAGGGGCCGAACATGAACACTGAAGCTTTCTTT
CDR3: CASRGIQGPNMNTEAFF

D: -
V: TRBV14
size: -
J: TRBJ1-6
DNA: TGTGCCAGCAGCAAAACAGGGTCCTCACCCCTCCACTTT
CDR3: CASSKTGSSPLHF

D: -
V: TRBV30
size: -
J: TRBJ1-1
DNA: TGTGCCTGGAGTGTACAGTACACTGAAGCTTTCTTT
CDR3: CAWSVQYTEAFF

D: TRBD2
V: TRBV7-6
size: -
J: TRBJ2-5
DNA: TGTGCCAGCAGCCCATCCAGGGGACTAGCGGAAGAGACCCAGTACTTC
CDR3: CASSPSRGLAEETQYF